This TCR beta chain was identified in a study of blood T cells in healthy people across ages. The authors ran a second PCR of roughly 6 to 12 cycles using a sample-barcoded 5' primer and a J-beta primer mix. TCRdb called the 5' RACE reads again in MiXCR, with one record for every CDR3 protein. The profile shows fewer than 800,000 distinct CDR3 sequences, about 34% of them singletons. Isolation yielded PBMCs, at least 6 million per sample, in every case. Germline V CDR1 and CDR2: SGHRS, YFSETQ. The CDR3 has 14 amino acids. The study's findings and limits: In these data, TCR beta diversity tracked strongly with naive T cell percentage. The unsorted PBMCs prevented any conclusive comparison of naive versus antigen-experienced cells.

As for this clonotype: As yet, its antigen is unknown. A much larger clone lies one base from this, so it may be a read error.

V gene TRBV5-1 combines with J gene TRBJ2-1; D possibly corresponds to TRBD1 (6 bases). This sequence originates from a woman of 80 years or more in good health. Specimen: blood. CDR3 DNA sequence: TGCACCAGCAGCCGGGAAGGGGGTATCAATGAGCAGTTCTTC. Protein: CTSSREGGINEQFF. The entire variable domain, with the rest obtained from reference TRBV5-1 and TRBJ2-1, is as follows: KAGVTQTPRYLIKTRGQQVTLSCSPISGHRSVSWYQQTPGQGLQFLFEYFSETQRNKGNFPGRFSGRQFSNSRSEMNVSTLELGDSALYLCTSSREGGINEQFFGPGTRLTVL.